This T cell receptor beta chain was profiled in a study of cytomegalovirus exposure and HLA in healthy donors. Study findings and constraints: TCR beta sequences reportedly predicted most subjects' HLA-A and HLA-B alleles accurately. A previous analysis found most TCR beta V segments productive roughly 90% or roughly 30% of the time.

V dropped 0 bases and J dropped 6 bases, with 14 bases sitting between them. CDR1 SGDLS and CDR2 YYNGEE come from the germline V gene. CDR3 length equals 15 residues. This clone was picked up one time. Its specificity is not known. PCR used 60 Vbeta primers and 13 Jbeta primers. Produced via immunoSEQ multiplex PCR; TCRdb's table is partial and in-frame only. The repertoire consists of about 65,000 clones, with around 73% occurring once and the leading ten covering about 3%. Sequences were obtained from PBMCs. This rearrangement joins TRBV9 to TRBJ2-3, with a tentative D call TRBD2 (5 bases). The clonotype was recovered from a girl aged 10-17 years in good health and CMV-seropositive. The CDR3 is CASSVGLTTFDTQYF. In nucleotides, the CDR3 is TGTGCCAGCAGCGTAGGACTAACCACTTTCGATACGCAGTATTTT.